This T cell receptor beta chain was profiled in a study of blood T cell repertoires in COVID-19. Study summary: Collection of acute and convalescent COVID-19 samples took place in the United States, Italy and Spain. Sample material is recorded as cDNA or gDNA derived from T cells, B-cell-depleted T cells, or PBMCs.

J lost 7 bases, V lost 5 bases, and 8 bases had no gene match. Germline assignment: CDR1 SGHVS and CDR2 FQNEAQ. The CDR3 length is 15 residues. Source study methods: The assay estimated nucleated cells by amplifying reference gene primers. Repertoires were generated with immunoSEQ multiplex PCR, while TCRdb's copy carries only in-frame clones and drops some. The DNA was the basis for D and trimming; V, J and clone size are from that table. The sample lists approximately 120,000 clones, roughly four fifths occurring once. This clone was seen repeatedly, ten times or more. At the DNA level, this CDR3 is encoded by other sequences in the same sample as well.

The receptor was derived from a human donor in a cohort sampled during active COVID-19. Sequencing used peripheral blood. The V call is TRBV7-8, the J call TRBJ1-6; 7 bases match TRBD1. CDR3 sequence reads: CASSPQGTANSPLHF. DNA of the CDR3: TGTGCCAGCAGCCCGCAAGGGACAGCCAATTCACCCCTCCACTTT. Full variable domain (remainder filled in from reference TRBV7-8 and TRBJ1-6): GAGVSQSPRYKVAKRGQDVALRCDPISGHVSLFWYQQALGQGPEFLTYFQNEAQLDKSGLPSDRFFAERPEGSVSTLKIQRTQQEDSAVYLCASSPQGTANSPLHFGNGTRLTVT.